These 24 T cell receptor beta chains originate from one sample sequenced in a study of cytomegalovirus exposure and HLA in healthy donors. The PCR was carried out with 60 Vbeta primers and 13 Jbeta primers. Some clones are missing from TCRdb's copy, which holds only in-frame ones; the method was immunoSEQ multiplex PCR. The table includes some 110,000 clones, 65% to 75% detected once. The sample taken for sequencing was PBMCs. The source is a man aged 25 to 40 in good health and CMV-seropositive.

CDR3 region: CASSLAFGRGHEQYF. The CDR3 nucleotides are TGCGCCAGCAGCTTGGCCTTCGGCAGGGGGCACGAGCAGTACTTC. The rearrangement links TRBV5-1 to TRBJ2-7; 8 bases are a match to TRBD1. The V gene end was trimmed by 0 bases and the J gene end by 5 bases; junction bases not matched to a gene: 7. The CDR3 is made up of 15 amino acids. CDR1 is SGHRS and CDR2 is YFSETQ in the germline V gene. Supplemented by reference TRBV5-1 and TRBJ2-7, the full variable domain reads KAGVTQTPRYLIKTRGQQVTLSCSPISGHRSVSWYQQTPGQGLQFLFEYFSETQRNKGNFPGRFSGRQFSNSRSEMNVSTLELGDSALYLCASSLAFGRGHEQYFGPGTRLTVT.

The CDR3 protein is CASSPNPEGSTYEQYF. The CDR3 DNA reads as TGTGCCAGCAGCCCGAACCCGGAGGGGTCCACCTACGAGCAGTACTTC. This chain joins TRBV5-4 and TRBJ2-7; a weak D match, TRBD2 (6 bases). This CDR3 region has 16 residues. V shed 4 bases and J shed 2 bases, with 19 bases lying between them. Germline V gene lookup returns CDR1 SGHNT and CDR2 YYREEE (reference sequence).

There are a few counts of this clone. The CDR3 bases are TGTGCCAGCAGCACCCAGACTAGCGGCCAAGAGACCCAGTACTTC. Translation gives CASSTQTSGQETQYF. The chain carries TRBV7-2 and TRBJ2-5; 9 bases line up with TRBD2. CDR3 size: 15 residues. Trimming at V came to 5 bases and at J to 1 base, leaving 5 bases not matched to a gene. Germline assignment: CDR1 SGHTA and CDR2 FQGNSA.

This clone was recorded a few times. This chain links TRBV6-5 with TRBJ2-3; 7 positions agree with TRBD2. Germline V lookup: CDR1 MNHEY, CDR2 SVGAGI. Germline trimming cut 6 bases from V and 0 bases from J; bases unmatched to any gene: 6. The CDR3 consists of 15 residues. The CDR3 sequence is CASSPGLGSTDTQYF. The CDR3 coding sequence is TGTGCCAGCAGCCCCGGACTAGGGAGCACAGATACGCAGTATTTT.

The rearrangement joins TRBV6-5 to TRBJ2-2, with D possibly being TRBD2 (5 bases). Trimming left V 6 bases short and J 3 bases short, with 11 bases between. From germline, CDR1 is MNHEY and CDR2 SVGAGI. The CDR3 length is 14 residues. DNA of the CDR3: TGTGCCAGCAGCCCAAGGGAGTACACCGGGGAGCTGTTTTTT. Residues: CASSPREYTGELFF.

This clone was seen more than once but under ten times. The J gene is TRBJ1-5, the V gene TRBV9; 12 bases match TRBD1. V lost 2 bases, J lost 6 bases, and 3 bases stayed unmatched. Germline CDR1 is SGDLS and CDR2 is YYNGEE. This CDR3 spans 15 amino acids. CDR3 nucleotides: TGTGCCAGCAGCGTGGGGACAGGGGGCGGTCAGCCCCAGCATTTT. Residues: CASSVGTGGGQPQHF.

This chain's CDR3 is CASRRDRGGDNYGYTF. DNA for the CDR3: TGTGCCAGCAGAAGGGACAGGGGAGGGGATAACTATGGCTACACCTTC. V and J are TRBV5-4 and TRBJ1-2; TRBD1 matches at 10 bases. Germline V lookup: CDR1 SGHNT, CDR2 YYREEE (reference sequence). V was pared by 5 bases and J by 1 base, with 8 bases of the junction left unmatched. This CDR3 has 16 amino acids.

This clone was observed a handful of times. This rearrangement joins TRBV5-1 to TRBJ1-4; no clear D. Germline V gene data show CDR1 as SGHRS and CDR2 as YFSETQ. CDR3 length: 14 residues. Trimming pared 0 bases from V and 7 bases from J, leaving 10 bases between. The CDR3, as DNA: TGCGCCAGCAGCTTGGTGCCGGGTCCTGAAAAACTGTTTTTT. This sequence encodes CASSLVPGPEKLFF.

This chain connects TRBV6-5 to TRBJ1-5; the D is unclear. V lost 3 bases and J 5 bases, leaving 11 bases between the germline ends. Germline CDR1 and CDR2: MNHEY and SVGAGI. The CDR3 sequence is 14 residues long. The CDR3, as DNA: TGTGCCAGCAGTTATAGATCCGGGGATCAGCCCCAGCATTTT. Protein product: CASSYRSGDQPQHF.

Of note for this clone: Other DNA sequences of this sample code for an identical CDR3. For the CDR3, the DNA is TGTGCCAGCAGTGAGACACAGGACTCCTACAATGAGCAGTTCTTC. Its translation: CASSETQDSYNEQFF. The chain recombines TRBV2 with TRBJ2-1, with a tentative D call TRBD1 (5 bases). The CDR3 extends over 15 amino acids. Between the trimmed V and J ends, which lost 3 bases and 0 bases, there was a span of 9 bases. Germline V gives CDR1 SNHLY, CDR2 FYNNEI.

The chain couples TRBV2 to TRBJ2-7; tentative D call: TRBD1 (6 bases). CDR3 length: 15 amino acids. Germline CDR1 and CDR2: SNHLY and FYNNEI. The germline V and J ends were trimmed by 8 bases and 6 bases, with 23 bases remaining between them. CDR3 in amino acids: CASRIGTTSLGEQYF. In DNA, the CDR3 is TGTGCCAGCCGTATAGGGACAACCTCTTTGGGCGAGCAGTACTTC.

The chain carries TRBV4-1 and TRBJ2-3, with 8 positions matching TRBD2. Trimming cost V 1 base and J 2 bases; bases outside gene matches: 2. Per the germline V gene, CDR1 is MGHRA and CDR2 is YSYEKL. This CDR3 spans 15 amino acids. The CDR3 DNA is TGCGCCAGCAGCCAAGTAGCGGGGCTCACAGATACGCAGTATTTT. Residues: CASSQVAGLTDTQYF.

V and J are TRBV6-5 and TRBJ1-2, with D possibly matching TRBD1 (6 bases). Germline V CDR1 and CDR2: MNHEY, SVGAGI. V shed 7 bases and J shed 5 bases, with 17 bases lying between them. This CDR3 contains 14 residues. The chain's CDR3 is CASTLGEGGYGYTF. The DNA for the CDR3 is TGTGCCAGCACGCTCGGGGAGGGGGGATATGGCTACACCTTC.

V gene TRBV27 combines with J gene TRBJ2-3; 10 nucleotides align to TRBD1. The V and J ends lost 5 bases and 6 bases, in that order; junction bases with no gene match: 11. The V gene's germline CDR1 is MNHEY and CDR2 SMNVEV (reference sequence). The CDR3 sequence is 16 residues long. The CDR3 sequence: CASSPQGTGARDTQYF. CDR3 bases: TGTGCCAGCAGTCCACAGGGGACAGGGGCACGGGATACGCAGTATTTT.

V usage is TRBV19 and J usage is TRBJ1-1; no reliable D call. The CDR3 extends over 16 amino acids. Germline values: CDR1 LNHDA, CDR2 SQIVND (reference sequence). V lost 7 bases and J 2 bases, leaving 20 bases between the germline ends. DNA for the CDR3: TGTGCCAGTACGGAGGGCCTCGGGTTTTCAAACACTGAAGCTTTCTTT. It is translated as CASTEGLGFSNTEAFF.

In this sample, this clone turned up once. This chain joins TRBV6-6 and TRBJ2-3; 12 bases are a match to TRBD2. CDR1 MNHNY and CDR2 SVGAGI come from the germline V gene (reference sequence). The ends lost 6 bases at V and 3 bases at J; junction bases unmatched: 7. The CDR3 spans 16 residues. CDR3 protein: CASRPLAGGPTDTQYF. DNA for the CDR3: TGTGCCAGCAGACCCCTAGCGGGGGGGCCGACAGATACGCAGTATTTT.

This sequence joins TRBV4-2 and TRBJ2-7; 11 bases map to TRBD2. Germline values: CDR1 LGHNA, CDR2 YNFKEQ. V lost 1 base to trimming and J lost 0 bases; unmatched junction nucleotides: 5. This CDR3 comprises 17 residues. CDR3 DNA: TGTGCCAGCAGCCAAGTAGCGGGGGGGCAGAGCTCCTACGAGCAGTACTTC. This codes for CASSQVAGGQSSYEQYF.

The chain employs TRBV6-1 and TRBJ1-6; 7 positions agree with TRBD1. Germline V gene data show CDR1 as MNHNS and CDR2 as SASEGT. The CDR3 runs 14 residues. J was trimmed by 12 bases and V by 6 bases; bases with no gene match: 11. CDR3 sequence (DNA): TGTGCCAGCAGGCCGGAGACAGGGTTAGGACCCCTCCACTTT. Its protein product is CASRPETGLGPLHF.

DNA of the CDR3: TGCGCCAGCAGCCAAGACGGCTCAGTAGGGGGCTCCTACAATGAGCAGTTCTTC. It specifies CASSQDGSVGGSYNEQFF. V gene TRBV4-1 combines with J gene TRBJ2-1; possibly TRBD1 for D (6 bases). Germline CDR1 and CDR2: MGHRA and YSYEKL. This CDR3 has 18 residues. V was trimmed by 0 bases and J by 0 bases, leaving 15 bases between them.

In DNA form, the CDR3 reads TGTGCCAGCTCACCAGGCCTAGCCAAAAACATTCAGTACTTC. This gives the protein CASSPGLAKNIQYF. This sequence joins TRBV18 and TRBJ2-4; D call uncertain. Trimming took 2 bases from V and 0 from J, leaving 5 bases between them. This CDR3 is 14 amino acids long. Germline CDR1 is KGHSH and CDR2 is LQKENI.

The chain uses TRBV19 and TRBJ1-2, with D possibly being TRBD1 (6 bases). This CDR3 spans 13 amino acids. The V end lost 3 bases, the J end lost 2 bases, and 7 bases lay between the germline ends. Germline loops: CDR1 LNHDA, CDR2 SQIVND (reference sequence). CDR3 nucleotide sequence: TGTGCCAGTAGTATCACAGGGAACTATGGCTACACCTTC. Translating gives CASSITGNYGYTF.

In DNA, the CDR3 is TGTGCCAGCAGTGAACAGGCTAGCGGGGGAAGCTCCTACGAGCAGTACTTC. Translating it yields CASSEQASGGSSYEQYF. The V call is TRBV2, the J call TRBJ2-7; TRBD2 agrees at 10 bases. Germline V gene lookup returns CDR1 SNHLY and CDR2 FYNNEI. The J segment lost 0 bases and the V segment lost 2 bases, leaving 7 bases of the junction unmatched. The CDR3 has 17 residues.

The rearrangement joins TRBV29-1 to TRBJ2-1, with D maybe TRBD2 (7 bases). Trimming cost V 7 bases and J 7 bases, with 29 bases left between them. Germline V lookup: CDR1 SQVTM, CDR2 ANQGSEA. The CDR3 sequence is 17 residues long. The CDR3 DNA reads as TGCAGCGGCCAGGGAACGCGAGGGGGGGAAAATGAGAATGAGCAGTTCTTC. It translates to CSGQGTRGGENENEQFF.

V gene TRBV19 combines with J gene TRBJ2-3; 9 bases map to TRBD2. J was trimmed by 3 bases and V by 4 bases; bases with no gene match: 5. Germline V gene data show CDR1 as LNHDA and CDR2 as SQIVND (reference sequence). The length of the CDR3 is 15 residues. The CDR3 protein is CASSTLAGETDTQYF. The CDR3 nucleotides are TGTGCCAGTAGTACCTTAGCGGGGGAGACAGATACGCAGTATTTT.